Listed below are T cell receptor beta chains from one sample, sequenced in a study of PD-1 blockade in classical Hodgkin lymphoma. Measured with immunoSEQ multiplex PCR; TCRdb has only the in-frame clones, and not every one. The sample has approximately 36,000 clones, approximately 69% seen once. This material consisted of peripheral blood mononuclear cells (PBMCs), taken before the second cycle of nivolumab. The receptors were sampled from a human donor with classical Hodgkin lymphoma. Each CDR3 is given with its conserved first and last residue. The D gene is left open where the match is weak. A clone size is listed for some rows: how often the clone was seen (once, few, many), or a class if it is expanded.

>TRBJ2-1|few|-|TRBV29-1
CSVGRSGHEQFF
TGCAGCGTTGGGAGGTCGGGCCATGAGCAGTTCTTC
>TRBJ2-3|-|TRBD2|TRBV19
CASSRLAGTRTDTQYF
TGTGCCAGTAGTCGTCTAGCGGGGACTCGCACAGATACGCAGTATTTT
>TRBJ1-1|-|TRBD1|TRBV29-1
CSVRTGERAEAFF
TGCAGCGTTCGGACAGGGGAAAGGGCTGAAGCTTTCTTT
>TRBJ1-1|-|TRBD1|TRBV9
CASSVETGGLNAFF
TGTGCCAGCAGCGTAGAGACAGGGGGTCTGAACGCTTTCTTT
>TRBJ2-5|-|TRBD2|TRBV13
CASSLGGLAGERETQYF
TGTGCCAGCAGCTTAGGGGGACTAGCGGGAGAGAGAGAGACCCAGTACTTC
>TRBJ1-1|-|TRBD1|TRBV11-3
CASSKDRVNTEAFF
TGTGCCAGCAGCAAAGACAGGGTGAACACTGAAGCTTTCTTT
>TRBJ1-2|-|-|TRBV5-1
CASSSTGNYGYTF
TGCGCCAGCAGCTCTACAGGGAACTATGGCTACACCTTC
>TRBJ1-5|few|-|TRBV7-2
CASSVYPEPQHF
TGTGCCAGCAGCGTCTACCCGGAGCCCCAGCATTTT
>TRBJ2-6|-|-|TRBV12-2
CASRLAGPTVQRTGANVLTF
TGTGCAAGTCGCTTAGCGGGTCCGACAGTCCAAAGAACTGGGGCCAACGTCCTGACTTTC
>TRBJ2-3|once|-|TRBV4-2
CASSLSEGGGGPGTDTQYF
TGTGCCAGCAGCCTGAGTGAGGGGGGGGGAGGACCTGGCACAGATACGCAGTATTTT
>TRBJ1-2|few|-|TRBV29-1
CSVEDYYGYTF
TGCAGCGTTGAAGATTACTATGGCTACACCTTC
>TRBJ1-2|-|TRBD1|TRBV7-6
CASSSGTGGYGYTF
TGTGCCAGCAGCTCAGGGACAGGGGGCTATGGCTACACCTTC
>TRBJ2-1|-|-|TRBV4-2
CASSQVGGTVHEQFF
TGTGCCAGCAGCCAAGTGGGGGGAACGGTCCATGAGCAGTTCTTC
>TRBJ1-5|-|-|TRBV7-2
CASSLNGASSNQPQHF
TGTGCCAGCAGCTTAAATGGGGCGTCCAGCAATCAGCCCCAGCATTTT
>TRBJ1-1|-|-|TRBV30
CAWNIQGAVEAFF
TGTGCCTGGAATATACAGGGTGCGGTTGAAGCTTTCTTT
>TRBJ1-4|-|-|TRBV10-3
CAISGVANEKLFF
TGTGCCATCAGTGGGGTGGCTAATGAAAAACTGTTTTTT
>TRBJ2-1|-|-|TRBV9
CASKPGGWPYNEQFF
TGTGCCAGCAAGCCGGGGGGCTGGCCCTACAATGAGCAGTTCTTC
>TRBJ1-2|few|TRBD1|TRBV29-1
CSVPLIQGEKDGYTF
TGCAGCGTGCCGTTGATTCAGGGGGAAAAAGATGGCTACACCTTC
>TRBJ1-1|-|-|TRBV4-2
CASSPLQGLGTEAFF
TGTGCCAGCAGCCCCCTACAGGGTTTGGGCACTGAAGCTTTCTTT
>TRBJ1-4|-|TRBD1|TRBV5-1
CASSLETGGEKLFF
TGCGCCAGCAGCCTGGAGACAGGGGGGGAAAAACTGTTTTTT
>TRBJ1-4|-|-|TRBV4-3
CASSQEWSGTLLFF
TGCGCCAGCAGCCAAGAGTGGAGCGGGACACTACTGTTTTTT
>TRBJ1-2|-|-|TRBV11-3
CASSLGPGDGYTF
TGTGCCAGCAGCTTAGGGCCTGGGGATGGCTACACCTTC
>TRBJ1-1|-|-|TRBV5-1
CASSLAGQNTEAFF
TGCGCCAGCAGCTTGGCCGGACAAAACACTGAAGCTTTCTTT
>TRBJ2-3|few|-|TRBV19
CASSRRALSGGTDTQYF
TGTGCCAGTAGTCGCCGGGCCCTTTCGGGAGGCACAGATACGCAGTATTTT
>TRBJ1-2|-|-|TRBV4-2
CASSRETANYGYTF
TGTGCCAGCAGCCGAGAGACAGCCAACTATGGCTACACCTTC
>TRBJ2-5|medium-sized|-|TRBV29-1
CSVDDGGGETQYF
TGCAGCGTTGACGACGGGGGTGGAGAGACCCAGTACTTC
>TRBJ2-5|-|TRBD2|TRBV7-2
CASSLGPSGKETQYF
TGTGCCAGCAGCTTAGGGCCTAGCGGGAAGGAGACCCAGTACTTC
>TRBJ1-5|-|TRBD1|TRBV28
CASSFVFVGQGLSNQPQHF
TGTGCCAGCAGTTTCGTTTTCGTGGGACAGGGGTTAAGCAATCAGCCCCAGCATTTT
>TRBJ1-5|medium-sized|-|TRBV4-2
CASSQDRHPNQPQHF
TGTGCCAGCAGCCAAGACAGGCATCCTAATCAGCCCCAGCATTTT
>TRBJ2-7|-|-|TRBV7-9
CASSHAGDPYEQYF
TGTGCCAGCAGCCACGCCGGGGACCCCTACGAGCAGTACTTC
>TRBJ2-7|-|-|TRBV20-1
CSARLLVEQYF
TGCAGCGCCAGACTTTTGGTCGAGCAGTACTTC
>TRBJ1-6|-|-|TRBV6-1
CASARGNSPLHF
TGTGCCAGCGCCAGGGGAAATTCACCCCTCCACTTT
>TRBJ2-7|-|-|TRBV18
CASSPPGQGLYEQYF
TGTGCCAGCTCACCCCCGGGACAAGGACTTTACGAGCAGTACTTC
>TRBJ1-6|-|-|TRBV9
CASSVWDTSSPLHF
TGTGCCAGCAGCGTTTGGGACACCTCGTCACCCCTCCACTTT
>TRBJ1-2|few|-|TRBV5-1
CASSLVGTYDGYTF
TGCGCCAGCAGCTTGGTGGGGACATACGATGGCTACACCTTC
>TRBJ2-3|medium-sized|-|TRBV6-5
CASSPDSPFTDTQYF
TGTGCCAGCAGTCCAGACAGCCCGTTCACAGATACGCAGTATTTT
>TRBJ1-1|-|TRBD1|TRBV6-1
CASRETGVGTEAFF
TGTGCCAGCAGGGAAACAGGGGTAGGAACTGAAGCTTTCTTT
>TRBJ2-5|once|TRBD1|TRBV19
CASSTGQGPQETQYF
TGTGCCAGTAGTACCGGACAGGGGCCGCAAGAGACCCAGTACTTC
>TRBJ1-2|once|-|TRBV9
CASSVFDVRDTSGYTF
TGTGCCAGCAGCGTATTCGACGTCCGGGACACGAGTGGCTACACCTTC
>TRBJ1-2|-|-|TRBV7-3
CASSLTGGNYGYTF
TGTGCCAGCAGCCTGACGGGGGGAAACTATGGCTACACCTTC
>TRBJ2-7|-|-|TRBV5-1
CASSLTPIRGIYEQYF
TGCGCCAGCAGCTTGACCCCAATAAGAGGGATCTACGAGCAGTACTTC
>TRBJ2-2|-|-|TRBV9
CASSVVGGELFF
TGTGCCAGCAGCGTAGTGGGTGGGGAGCTGTTTTTT
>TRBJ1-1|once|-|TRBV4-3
CASSQSRGLQAEAFF
TGCGCCAGCAGCCAGTCAAGGGGGTTACAGGCCGAAGCTTTCTTT
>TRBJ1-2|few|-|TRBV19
CASSIGDRLTGYTF
TGTGCCAGTAGTATAGGCGACCGACTGACTGGCTACACCTTC
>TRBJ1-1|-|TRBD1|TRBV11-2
CASSLGQVEAFF
TGTGCCAGCAGCCTAGGACAGGTTGAAGCTTTCTTT
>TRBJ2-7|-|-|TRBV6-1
CASTKTSPYEQYF
TGTGCCAGCACAAAAACTAGTCCTTACGAGCAGTACTTC
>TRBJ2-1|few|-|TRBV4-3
CASSLRHRVLSYNEQFF
TGCGCCAGCAGCCTTCGACACAGGGTCCTCTCCTACAATGAGCAGTTCTTC
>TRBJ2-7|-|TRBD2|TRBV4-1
CASSQSPGWTSGSNEQYF
TGCGCCAGCAGCCAATCCCCTGGGTGGACTAGCGGGTCGAACGAGCAGTACTTC